This T cell receptor beta chain was retrieved from a study of T cell responses to AZD1222 COVID-19 vaccine. Findings and limits, study-wide: Epitopes outside B.1.351 and B.1.1.7 mutated regions reportedly drew nearly half of spike TCRs. Most donors were white British, females outnumbered males, and clonal diversity was possibly underestimated.

This clone occurred once. Its matching antigen is unknown. Sequencing was performed with immunoSEQ multiplex PCR; in TCRdb, only in-frame clones are kept and a portion is missing. Of 210,000 or so clones in the sample, about 93% are singletons; the top ten hold around 1%. Per the germline V gene, CDR1 is MNHNY and CDR2 is SVGAGI (reference sequence). The CDR3 length is 14 residues. The junction had 4 bases not matched to a gene; V was cut back by 6 bases and J by 2 bases. The TCR comes from an adult in good health. The material was peripheral blood, obtained on day 0 of MenACWY control vaccination. The chain carries TRBV6-6 and TRBJ2-7, with TRBD1 matching over 10 bases. The CDR3 sequence: CASRKDRGAYEQYF. The CDR3 coding sequence is TGTGCCAGCAGGAAGGACAGGGGGGCCTACGAGCAGTACTTC.